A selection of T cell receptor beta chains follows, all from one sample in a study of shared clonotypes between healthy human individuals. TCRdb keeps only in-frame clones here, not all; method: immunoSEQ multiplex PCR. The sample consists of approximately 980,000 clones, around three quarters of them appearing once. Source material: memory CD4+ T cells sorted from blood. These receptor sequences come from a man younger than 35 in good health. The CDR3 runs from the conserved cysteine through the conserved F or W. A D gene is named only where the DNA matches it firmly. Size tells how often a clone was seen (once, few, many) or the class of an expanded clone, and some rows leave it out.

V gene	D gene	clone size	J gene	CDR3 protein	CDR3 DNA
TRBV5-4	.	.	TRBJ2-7	CASSLRGSYEQYF	TGTGCCAGCAGCTTGCGGGGATCCTACGAGCAGTACTTC
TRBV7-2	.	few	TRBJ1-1	CASSFDRTNTEAFF	TGTGCCAGCAGCTTCGACAGGACGAACACTGAAGCTTTCTTT
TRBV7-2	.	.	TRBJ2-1	CASSFGSQGKNEQFF	TGTGCCAGCAGCTTCGGGAGCCAGGGGAAGAATGAGCAGTTCTTC
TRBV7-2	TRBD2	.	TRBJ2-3	CASRLAEGTDTQYF	TGTGCCAGCAGACTAGCGGAGGGCACAGATACGCAGTATTTT
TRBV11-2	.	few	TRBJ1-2	CASSPLEGRNYGYTF	TGTGCCAGCAGCCCGCTCGAGGGGCGAAACTATGGCTACACCTTC
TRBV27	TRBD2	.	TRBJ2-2	CASLSGGATGELFF	TGTGCCAGCCTCAGCGGGGGGGCAACCGGGGAGCTGTTTTTT
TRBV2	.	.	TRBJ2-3	CASHEGEGNTQYF	TGTGCCAGCCACGAGGGGGAGGGAAATACGCAGTATTTT
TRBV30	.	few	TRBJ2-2	CAWSRGAFGTGELFF	TGTGCCTGGAGTCGCGGGGCCTTTGGAACCGGGGAGCTGTTTTTT
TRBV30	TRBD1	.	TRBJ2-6	CAWETGFIYSGANVLTF	TGTGCCTGGGAGACAGGGTTCATATACTCTGGGGCCAACGTCCTGACTTTC
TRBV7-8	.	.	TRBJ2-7	CASSSSSYEQYF	TGTGCCAGCAGCTCGAGCTCCTACGAGCAGTACTTC
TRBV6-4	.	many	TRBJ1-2	CASSSTPTGLNGYTF	TGTGCCAGCAGTTCGACCCCCACTGGGTTGAATGGCTACACCTTC
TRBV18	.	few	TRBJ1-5	CASSGTANQPQHF	TGTGCCAGCTCAGGTACCGCGAATCAGCCCCAGCATTTT
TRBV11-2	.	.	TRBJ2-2	CASSRPLTGELFF	TGTGCCAGCAGCCGCCCCTTAACCGGGGAGCTGTTTTTT
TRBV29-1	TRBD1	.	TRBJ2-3	CSVAQTVQGALTDTQYF	TGCAGCGTTGCCCAAACAGTACAGGGGGCCCTCACAGATACGCAGTATTTT
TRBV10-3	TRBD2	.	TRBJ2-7	CATRGTSGSYEQYF	TGTGCCACGCGAGGGACTAGCGGTTCCTACGAGCAGTACTTC
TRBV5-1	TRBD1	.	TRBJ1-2	CASSLDGTGNIGYTF	TGCGCCAGCAGCTTGGACGGGACAGGGAATATTGGCTACACCTTC
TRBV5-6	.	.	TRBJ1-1	CASSLYAGNTEAFF	TGTGCCAGCAGCTTGTATGCGGGGAACACTGAAGCTTTCTTT
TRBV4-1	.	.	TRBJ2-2	CASSQDRTRRSGELFF	TGCGCCAGCAGCCAAGATCGAACTAGACGTTCCGGGGAGCTGTTTTTT
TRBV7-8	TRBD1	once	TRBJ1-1	CASSPNGQGRTEAFF	TGTGCCAGCAGCCCCAATGGACAGGGGAGAACTGAAGCTTTCTTT
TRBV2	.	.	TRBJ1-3	CASRVGGNTIYF	TGTGCCAGCAGGGTCGGTGGAAACACCATATATTTT
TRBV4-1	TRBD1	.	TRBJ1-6	CASSQGDRNSPLHF	TGCGCCAGCAGCCAAGGGGACAGGAATTCACCCCTCCACTTT
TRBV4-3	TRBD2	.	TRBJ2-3	CASSSSGLAGADTQYF	TGCGCCAGCAGCTCCTCGGGACTAGCGGGAGCAGATACGCAGTATTTT
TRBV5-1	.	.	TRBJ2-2	CASSLDLVGELFF	TGCGCCAGCAGCTTGGATCTGGTGGGGGAGCTGTTTTTT
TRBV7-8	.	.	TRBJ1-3	CASSLPVSGNTIYF	TGTGCCAGCAGCTTACCAGTCTCTGGAAACACCATATATTTT
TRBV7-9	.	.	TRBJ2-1	CASSREEEDEQFF	TGTGCCAGCAGTCGCGAAGAGGAGGATGAGCAGTTCTTC
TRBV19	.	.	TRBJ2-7	CASSVTGRYEQYF	TGTGCCAGTAGTGTGACAGGTCGCTACGAGCAGTACTTC
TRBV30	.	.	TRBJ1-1	CAWSLANTGRNTEAFF	TGTGCCTGGAGTTTGGCGAACACGGGCCGGAACACTGAAGCTTTCTTT
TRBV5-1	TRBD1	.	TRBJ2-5	CASSLGTGEETQYF	TGCGCCAGCAGCCTTGGGACAGGCGAAGAGACCCAGTACTTC
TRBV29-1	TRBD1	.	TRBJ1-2	CSATPGTGQGYTF	TGCAGCGCCACACCCGGGACAGGGCAGGGCTACACCTTC
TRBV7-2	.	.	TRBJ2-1	CASSRSSYEQFF	TGTGCCAGCAGCCGCTCTAGCTATGAGCAGTTCTTC
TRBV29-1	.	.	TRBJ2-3	CSVDTGLSTDTQYF	TGCAGCGTTGATACGGGACTGAGCACAGATACGCAGTATTTT
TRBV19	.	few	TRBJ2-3	CASSMVDRGDTQYF	TGTGCCAGTAGTATGGTAGACAGAGGAGATACGCAGTATTTT
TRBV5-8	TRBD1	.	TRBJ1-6	CASSVDRINNSPLHF	TGTGCCAGCAGCGTGGACAGGATCAATAATTCACCCCTCCACTTT
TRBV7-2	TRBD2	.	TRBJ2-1	CASSERTSGRIEQFF	TGTGCCAGCAGCGAGCGGACTAGCGGGAGAATTGAGCAGTTCTTC
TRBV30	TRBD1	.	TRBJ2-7	CAWSGRQGVYEQYF	TGTGCCTGGAGTGGAAGACAGGGGGTCTACGAGCAGTACTTC
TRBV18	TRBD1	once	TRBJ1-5	CASSPQGGNQPQHF	TGTGCCAGCTCACCGCAGGGGGGTAATCAGCCCCAGCATTTT